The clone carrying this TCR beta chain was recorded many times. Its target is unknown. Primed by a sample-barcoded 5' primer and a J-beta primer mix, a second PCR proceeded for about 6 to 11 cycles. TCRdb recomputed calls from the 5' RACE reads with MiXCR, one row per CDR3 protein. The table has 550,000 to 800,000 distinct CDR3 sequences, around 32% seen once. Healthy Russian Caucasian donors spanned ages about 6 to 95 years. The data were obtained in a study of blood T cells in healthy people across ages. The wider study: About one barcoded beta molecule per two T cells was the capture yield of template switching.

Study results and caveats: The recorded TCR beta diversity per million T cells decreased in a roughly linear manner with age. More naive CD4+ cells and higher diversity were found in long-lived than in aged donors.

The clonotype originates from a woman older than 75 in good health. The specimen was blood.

The CDR3 DNA reads TGTGCCAGTGCCTATGGAGGGTTGGGCTATGGCTACACCTTC. Protein sequence: CASAYGGLGYGYTF. The chain employs TRBV12-3 or TRBV12-4 and TRBJ1-2; no reliable D call. Trimming took 9 bases from V and 4 from J, leaving 18 bases between them. The CDR3 spans 14 residues.